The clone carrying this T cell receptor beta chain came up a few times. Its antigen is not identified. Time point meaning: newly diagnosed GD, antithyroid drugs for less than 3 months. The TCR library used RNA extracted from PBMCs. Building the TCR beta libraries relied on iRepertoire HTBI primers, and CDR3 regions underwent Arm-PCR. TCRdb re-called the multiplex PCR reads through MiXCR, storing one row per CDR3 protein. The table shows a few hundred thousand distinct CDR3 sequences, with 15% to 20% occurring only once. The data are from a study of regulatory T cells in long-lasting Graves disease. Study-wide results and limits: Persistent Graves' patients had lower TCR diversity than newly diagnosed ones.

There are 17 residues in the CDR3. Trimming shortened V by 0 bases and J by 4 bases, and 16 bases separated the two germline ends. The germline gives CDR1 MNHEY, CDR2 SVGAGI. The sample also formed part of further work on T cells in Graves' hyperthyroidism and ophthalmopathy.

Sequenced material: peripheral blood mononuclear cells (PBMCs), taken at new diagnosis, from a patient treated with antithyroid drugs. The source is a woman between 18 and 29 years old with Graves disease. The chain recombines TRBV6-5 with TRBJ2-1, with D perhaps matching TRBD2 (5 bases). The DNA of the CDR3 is TGTGCCAGCAGTTACTCGGTCGGTACTAGACGATACAATGAGCAGTTCTTC. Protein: CASSYSVGTRRYNEQFF.